This T cell receptor beta chain derives from a study of blood T cell repertoires in COVID-19. Turning to the study itself: Collection of acute and convalescent COVID-19 samples took place in the United States, Italy and Spain. In each case, the material was cDNA or gDNA derived from T cells, B-cell-depleted T cells, or PBMCs.

The V and J ends lost 7 bases and 4 bases, in that order; junction bases with no gene match: 9. CDR3 length: 16 amino acids. Germline CDR1 SGHDT, CDR2 YYEEEE. Per the authors' pipeline: From reference gene primer amplification, estimates of nucleated cell counts were derived. Using immunoSEQ multiplex PCR, the repertoire was profiled, and TCRdb retains in-frame clones only, with some absent. V and J calls and clone size are as listed in that table; D and trimming were resolved from the DNA. Of under 300,000 clones in the sample, 83% were seen once. The TCR originated in a man in his fifties or sixties who had recovered from COVID-19. J is TRBJ2-2 and V is TRBV5-6; TRBD2 matches 11 bases. Sequenced input: peripheral blood. CDR3 nucleotide sequence: TGTGCCAGCCACCGGGGTGGGACTAGCGGCACCGGGGAGCTGTTTTTT. It encodes CASHRGGTSGTGELFF.